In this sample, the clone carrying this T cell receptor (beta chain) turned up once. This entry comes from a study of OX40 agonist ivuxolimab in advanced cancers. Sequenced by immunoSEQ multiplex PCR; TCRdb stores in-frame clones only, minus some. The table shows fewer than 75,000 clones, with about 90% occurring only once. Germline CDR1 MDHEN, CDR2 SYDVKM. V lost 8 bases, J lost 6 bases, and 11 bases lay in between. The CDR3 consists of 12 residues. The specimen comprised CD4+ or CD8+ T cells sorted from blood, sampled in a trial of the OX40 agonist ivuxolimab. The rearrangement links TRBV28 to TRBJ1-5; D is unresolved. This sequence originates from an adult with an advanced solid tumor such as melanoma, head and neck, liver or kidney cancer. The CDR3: CASGDGRQPQHF. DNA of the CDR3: TGTGCCAGCGGTGATGGGCGTCAGCCCCAGCATTTT.